One and the same sample provided the 30 T cell receptor beta chains below, sequenced in a study of T-cell memory formation after mild COVID-19. A single record per CDR3 protein comes from TCRdb applying MiXCR to the 5' RACE reads. In the table there are under 650,000 distinct CDR3 sequences, roughly 18% of which are singletons. The sequenced material came from PBMCs or a T cell subset sorted from them (not recorded which). Receptors were obtained from an adult woman who had mild COVID-19 (a few samples of this study predate the infection). Cell type and time point are not known.

This clonotype was detected only once. The CDR3 sequence is CASHGGVSYEQYF. The CDR3 DNA is TGCGCCAGCCACGGGGGAGTCTCCTACGAGCAGTACTTC. J is TRBJ2-7 and V is TRBV5-1, with D possibly matching TRBD2 (6 bases). Germline CDR1 SGHRS, CDR2 YFSETQ. CDR3 length equals 13 residues. The germline V and J ends were trimmed by 7 bases and 0 bases, with 11 bases remaining between them.

This clonotype came up a few times. The chain combines TRBV2 with TRBJ1-1; D is unclear. The V gene's germline CDR1 is SNHLY and CDR2 FYNNEI. This CDR3 spans 12 amino acids. Trimming cost V 5 bases and J 7 bases, with 11 bases left between them. CDR3 in DNA: TGTGCCAGCAGTACCCGGACGCATGAAGCTTTCTTT. Translated, it gives CASSTRTHEAFF.

The V gene is TRBV29-1, the J gene TRBJ1-3, with D possibly being TRBD1 (5 bases). Germline lookup yields CDR1 SQVTM and CDR2 ANQGSEA. Trimming pared 3 bases from V and 2 bases from J, leaving 11 bases between. This CDR3 is 14 amino acids long. In DNA form, the CDR3 reads TGCAGCGTTGATCCGCCAGGGCCTGGAAACACCATATATTTT. Residues: CSVDPPGPGNTIYF.

The chain uses TRBV28 and TRBJ1-1; D unclear. This CDR3 region has 15 residues. From germline, CDR1 is MDHEN and CDR2 SYDVKM. Between the trimmed V and J ends, which lost 3 bases and 3 bases, there was a span of 14 bases. CDR3: CASSFLGRADTEAFF. CDR3 DNA: TGTGCCAGCAGTTTTCTTGGGAGGGCGGACACTGAAGCTTTCTTT.

V and J are TRBV3-1 and TRBJ2-7; TRBD1 or TRBD2 may be the D gene (6 bases each). Looked up from germline, CDR1 is LGHDT and CDR2 is YNNKEL (reference sequence). Deletions cut 7 bases from V and 11 bases from J, with 18 bases between. The CDR3 sequence is 12 residues long. The CDR3 reads CASTDGGAGKYF. As DNA, the CDR3 is TGTGCCAGCACCGACGGGGGCGCTGGGAAGTACTTC.

The chain carries TRBV24-1 and TRBJ2-1, with 7 bases identical to TRBD1. The CDR3 spans 20 residues. Per germline, CDR1 KGHDR and CDR2 SFDVKD. Trimming at V came to 0 bases and at J to 4 bases, leaving 17 bases not matched to a gene. CDR3 coding DNA: TGTGCCACCAGTGATTTGCCTGACAGGGTATCTTCCCAAGGTTACAATGAGCAGTTCTTC. This codes for CATSDLPDRVSSQGYNEQFF.

This clonotype was seen at least ten times. The rearrangement joins TRBV4-3 to TRBJ2-7, with TRBD1 matching 7 bases. V shed 3 bases, J shed 0 bases, and the junction held 5 bases outside the gene matches. Germline V gene data show CDR1 as LGHNA and CDR2 as YSLEER. CDR3 size: 15 residues. The CDR3 protein is CASSHERQGSYEQYF. As DNA, the CDR3 is TGCGCCAGCAGCCACGAACGACAGGGCTCCTACGAGCAGTACTTC.

This chain links TRBV7-8 with TRBJ2-3; 7 nucleotides line up with TRBD2. The CDR3 is 16 amino acids. Germline loops: CDR1 SGHVS, CDR2 FQNEAQ. The J segment lost 7 bases and the V segment lost 1 base, leaving 11 bases of the junction unmatched. The DNA for the CDR3 is TGTGCCAGCAGCTTAGAGGACACCAAACTAGCGTATACGCAGTATTTT. It codes for CASSLEDTKLAYTQYF.

The rearrangement joins TRBV12-3 or TRBV12-4 to TRBJ2-6, with a weak D call TRBD2 (5 bases). Trimming cost V 8 bases and J 4 bases, with 18 bases left between them. The CDR3 sequence is 16 residues long. The CDR3 reads CASRPGSKSGANVLTF. The CDR3 DNA reads TGTGCCAGCCGCCCGGGGTCCAAGTCCGGGGCCAACGTCCTGACTTTC.

This clonotype was seen a few times. The CDR3 carries no conserved terminal phenylalanine or tryptophan, so it likely arises from a read error. The DNA is omitted, as the CDR3 cannot be located on it reliably, and the CDR3 follows TCRdb's listing. The chain employs TRBV5-1 and TRBJ1-6; the D call in the table, TRBD1, was not verified against the DNA. Germline V gene sequence: CDR1 SGHRS, CDR2 YFSETQ. The CDR3 is made up of 10 amino acids, end residues included. CDR3 sequence: CASSGQGAHC.

This rearrangement joins TRBV18 to TRBJ1-1; D is possibly TRBD1 (6 bases). The length of the CDR3 is 14 residues. The germline V gene encodes CDR1 KGHSH and CDR2 LQKENI. Trimming took 3 bases from V and 4 from J, leaving 12 bases between them. The CDR3 region is CASSPQCRGTEAFF. As DNA, the CDR3 is TGTGCCAGCTCACCTCAATGCAGGGGCACTGAAGCTTTCTTT.

The CDR3 loop is CAWSGYTGGYEQYF. The CDR3 nucleotides are TGTGCCTGGAGTGGCTACACGGGGGGCTACGAGCAGTACTTC. This chain connects TRBV30 to TRBJ2-7; TRBD2 aligns across 7 bases. After removal of 1 base from V and 3 bases from J, the junction contained 6 bases not matched to a gene. Germline CDR1 is GTSNPN and CDR2 is SVGIG (reference sequence). This CDR3 spans 14 amino acids. Full variable domain (remainder filled in from reference TRBV30 and TRBJ2-7): SQTIHQWPATLVQPVGSPLSLECTVEGTSNPNLYWYRQAAGRGLQLLFYSVGIGQISSEVPQNLSASRPQDRQFILSSKKLLLSDSGFYLCAWSGYTGGYEQYFGPGTRLTVT.

This clonotype was seen ten or more times. This sequence joins TRBV7-9 and TRBJ1-2; no firm D call. The V gene's germline CDR1 is SEHNR and CDR2 FQNEAQ (reference sequence). The CDR3 loop spans 13 amino acids. V dropped 0 bases and J dropped 4 bases, with 6 bases sitting between them. The CDR3: CASSLAGGYGYTF. CDR3 nucleotide sequence: TGTGCCAGCAGCTTAGCAGGTGGCTATGGCTACACCTTC.

J is TRBJ1-2 and V is TRBV7-9; TRBD1 might be the D (5 bases). Germline assignment: CDR1 SEHNR and CDR2 FQNEAQ (reference sequence). The CDR3 has 12 amino acids. V was cut by 5 bases and J by 8 bases, with 12 bases left in between. Here the CDR3 DNA reads TGTGCCAGCAGCCTGGGACTGCAAGGCTACACCTTC. Protein product: CASSLGLQGYTF.

This clonotype was detected only a few times. The chain employs TRBV7-9 and TRBJ2-1; 9 nucleotides match TRBD1. V was pared by 5 bases and J by 13 bases, with 12 bases of the junction left unmatched. The CDR3 is 14 amino acids. The germline CDR1 and CDR2 sequences are SEHNR and FQNEAQ (reference sequence). The CDR3 reads CASSKGTGSGQQFF. The CDR3 DNA reads as TGTGCCAGCAGCAAGGGGACAGGGAGCGGTCAACAGTTCTTC.

CDR3 region: CASSVGGSQETQYF. The CDR3 DNA reads TGTGCCAGCAGCGTAGGTGGGTCCCAGGAGACCCAGTACTTC. The gene calls are TRBV9 and TRBJ2-5; D remains ambiguous. The V gene's germline CDR1 is SGDLS and CDR2 YYNGEE. Trimming took off 0 bases at V and 5 bases at J, with 11 bases between the two ends. This CDR3 is 14 amino acids long.

In this sample, this clonotype turned up a few times. The chain recombines TRBV12-5 with TRBJ2-3; 13 nucleotides align to TRBD2. CDR3 length: 22 amino acids. The germline V gene encodes CDR1 LGHNT and CDR2 FRNRAP. V gave up 0 bases and J gave up 7 bases; unmatched junction bases: 22. CDR3 bases: TGTGCTAGTGGTTTGGTACCCCACGCGACTAGCGGGAGGCCAGCACGCGAGAATACGCAGTATTTT. It translates to CASGLVPHATSGRPARENTQYF.

This clonotype came up a few times. The rearrangement links TRBV20-1 to TRBJ2-1; 13 nucleotides agree with TRBD2. The CDR3 is 18 residues long. The ends lost 4 bases at V and 7 bases at J; junction bases unmatched: 16. Germline V gene data show CDR1 as DFQATT and CDR2 as SNEGSKA (reference sequence). For the CDR3, the DNA is TGCAGTGCTAATGTCCTGGGGGTTCCGGGACTAGCGGGAAATGAGCAGTTCTTC. It encodes CSANVLGVPGLAGNEQFF.

This clonotype was found a few times. V and J are TRBV29-1 and TRBJ1-2; 7 nucleotides align to TRBD1. Trimming at V came to 6 bases and at J to 4 bases, leaving 11 bases not matched to a gene. CDR1 is SQVTM and CDR2 is ANQGSEA in the germline V gene. The CDR3 has 14 residues. The DNA for the CDR3 is TGCAGCGTGGGGACAGAGCCCACTGGCTATGGCTACACCTTC. Amino acids: CSVGTEPTGYGYTF.

The chain combines TRBV5-5 with TRBJ2-2, with 9 bases matching TRBD1. Germline V CDR1 and CDR2: SGHKS, YYEKEE (reference sequence). There are 17 residues in the CDR3. Trimming cost V 4 bases and J 4 bases; bases outside gene matches: 11. CDR3 nucleotides: TGTGCCAGCAGCCTTGAAGGATGGACAGGGGTCACCGGGGAGCTGTTTTTT. Its translation is CASSLEGWTGVTGELFF.

This clonotype was seen only a few times. This rearrangement joins TRBV29-1 to TRBJ2-7; 7 bases match TRBD1. Unmatched junction bases numbered 3, after V lost 4 bases and J lost 0 bases. CDR3 size: 13 residues. Germline V lookup: CDR1 SQVTM, CDR2 ANQGSEA. The CDR3 DNA sequence: TGCAGCGTTGGGGACAGTTTCTCCTACGAGCAGTACTTC. Its protein is CSVGDSFSYEQYF.

The gene calls are TRBV12-3 or TRBV12-4 and TRBJ2-1; TRBD2 aligns across 13 bases. Germline trimming cut 6 bases from V and 7 bases from J; bases unmatched to any gene: 6. CDR3 length equals 15 residues. The CDR3, as DNA: TGTGCCAGCAGGACCGGGACTAGCGGGATTAATGAGCAGTTCTTC. This encodes CASRTGTSGINEQFF.

In its sample, this clonotype was seen a few times. This chain joins TRBV5-1 and TRBJ2-3; 12 positions match TRBD2. The CDR3 is made up of 14 amino acids. With 7 bases clipped from V and 4 bases from J, the junction kept 4 bases outside the gene matches. Germline-derived CDR1 and CDR2 are SGHRS and YFSETQ. Here the CDR3 DNA reads TGCGCCAGCGCTAGCGGGGGGGCCGCAGATACGCAGTATTTT. As protein: CASASGGAADTQYF.

In this sample, this clonotype turned up a few times. The J gene is TRBJ2-7, the V gene TRBV5-5; 8 bases are a match to TRBD2. The CDR3 has 16 residues. V was clipped by 4 bases and J by 4 bases; unmatched bases: 13. Germline V CDR1 and CDR2: SGHKS, YYEKEE (reference sequence). The CDR3 region has the DNA TGTGCCAGCAGCCTCGGCGGGGGGTCCGAAAGGTACGAGCAGTACTTC. This encodes CASSLGGGSERYEQYF.

The chain couples TRBV2 to TRBJ1-2; no clear D. CDR3 size: 13 residues. CDR1 is SNHLY and CDR2 is FYNNEI in the germline V gene. Trimming took off 4 bases at V and 0 bases at J, with 6 bases between the two ends. CDR3 residues: CASSADSNYGYTF. The CDR3 coding sequence is TGTGCCAGCAGTGCGGACTCTAACTATGGCTACACCTTC.

The J gene is TRBJ1-1, the V gene TRBV20-1; the D gene is possibly TRBD1 (5 bases). The germline V and J ends were trimmed by 3 bases and 4 bases, with 15 bases remaining between them. The germline CDR1 and CDR2 sequences are DFQATT and SNEGSKA (reference sequence). The CDR3 runs 14 residues. The CDR3 is CSASLARGPTEAFF. The CDR3 bases are TGCAGTGCTAGTTTGGCAAGGGGACCCACTGAAGCTTTCTTT.

This clonotype was seen only a few times. The rearrangement joins TRBV29-1 to TRBJ2-7; 14 bases line up with TRBD2. Germline V gene lookup returns CDR1 SQVTM and CDR2 ANQGSEA. The CDR3 is 16 residues long. V shed 3 bases, J shed 4 bases, and the junction held 8 bases outside the gene matches. The DNA for the CDR3 is TGCAGCGTTGACGCTCCGGGACTAGCGGGAGAGTACGAGCAGTACTTC. Translated, it gives CSVDAPGLAGEYEQYF.

This clonotype was counted at least ten times. The chain has TRBV4-3 and TRBJ2-3, with TRBD2 as a possible D gene (5 bases). The ends were cut back, 1 base at V and 2 bases at J, with 10 bases in the middle. CDR3 length: 15 residues. Germline V gives CDR1 LGHNA, CDR2 YSLEER. CDR3 residues: CASSQVGLATDTQYF. The CDR3, as DNA: TGCGCCAGCAGCCAAGTTGGCCTAGCCACAGATACGCAGTATTTT.

The V and J genes are TRBV7-3 and TRBJ2-1; 9 positions match TRBD2. The trim removed 5 bases at V and 3 bases at J, leaving 8 bases unmatched. Germline CDR1 is SGHTA and CDR2 is FQGTGA. The CDR3 contains 16 residues. CDR3 amino acids: CASSPSGAGGYNEQFF. CDR3 nucleotides: TGTGCCAGCAGCCCTAGCGGGGCGGGAGGCTACAATGAGCAGTTCTTC.

This clonotype appeared a few times. DNA for the CDR3: TGTGCCAGCAGTGCCCAGGGGGGGGTTGGTGAGCAGTTCTTC. Protein: CASSAQGGVGEQFF. The chain links TRBV6-1 to TRBJ2-1, with D possibly called TRBD1 or TRBD2 (7 bases each). Trimming stripped 4 bases from V and 9 bases from J, with 16 bases between. This CDR3 is 14 amino acids long. Germline CDR1 MNHNS, CDR2 SASEGT.